Each of the 23 T cell receptor beta chains below was sequenced from the same sample in a study of regulatory T cells in long-lasting Graves disease (dated by TCRdb to about 2021). The sample's time point label, in plain terms: newly diagnosed GD, antithyroid drugs for less than 3 months. For both TCR sequencing and RNA sequencing, RNA was extracted from PBMCs using TRIzol. Libraries were constructed by multiplex PCR. Sequencing relied on an Illumina HiSeq 4000. CDR3 regions were amplified by Arm-PCR with iRepertoire HTBI primers to construct TCR beta libraries. TCRdb reprocessing: public reads trimmed at Q25 with fastp, clones called with MiXCR, in-frame beta chains kept. Each entry merges the rows of one CDR3 protein and shows their most common DNA and genes. Across this sample there are approximately 270,000 distinct CDR3 sequences, with around 19% seen only once. The ten largest clonotypes hold roughly 15% of the sample.

Another study also made use of these data, one on T cells in Graves' hyperthyroidism and ophthalmopathy.

The starting material was peripheral blood mononuclear cells (PBMCs), obtained at new diagnosis, from a patient treated with antithyroid drugs. These receptors came from a woman aged 25 to 45 with Graves disease. Donor details come from another sample of the same person, matched by shared clones.

At least ten counts were recorded for this clonotype. The chain links TRBV11-2 to TRBJ2-1, with TRBD1 matching 7 bases. Unmatched junction bases numbered 3, after V lost 4 bases and J lost 3 bases. The CDR3 sequence is 14 residues long. Germline CDR1 reads SGHAT; CDR2 reads FQNNGV. The CDR3 here is CASSSGQVYNEQFF. Written as DNA, the CDR3 is TGTGCCAGCAGCTCCGGACAGGTCTACAATGAGCAGTTCTTC. Supplemented by reference TRBV11-2 and TRBJ2-1, the full variable domain reads EAGVAQSPRYKIIEKRQSVAFWCNPISGHATLYWYQQILGQGPKLLIQFQNNGVVDDSQLPKDRFSAERLKGVDSTLKIQPAKLEDSAVYLCASSSGQVYNEQFFGPGTRLTVL.

This clonotype was picked up many times. The V gene is TRBV28, the J gene TRBJ2-1, with D possibly matching TRBD2 (7 bases). V was trimmed by 8 bases and J by 16 bases, leaving 21 bases between them. This CDR3 contains 12 residues. CDR1 is MDHEN, CDR2 SYDVKM, per germline. CDR3 in amino acids: CASLGRRGGGFF. The CDR3 DNA is TGTGCCAGCCTTGGGAGGAGAGGGGGGGGATTCTTC.

This clonotype was seen repeatedly, ten times or more. The chain combines TRBV20-1 with TRBJ2-5; TRBD2 aligns across 13 bases. The CDR3 extends over 13 amino acids. CDR1 is DFQATT, CDR2 SNEGSKA, per germline (reference sequence). V lost 5 bases and J lost 6; bases outside the gene matches: 3. The CDR3 protein is CSASTSGGQTQYF. As DNA, the CDR3 is TGCAGTGCTTCGACTAGCGGGGGGCAGACCCAGTACTTC.

This clonotype occurred many times. This chain uses TRBV20-1 with TRBJ2-4, with D perhaps matching TRBD1 (5 bases). This CDR3 has 14 amino acids. From germline, CDR1 is DFQATT and CDR2 SNEGSKA (reference sequence). Trimming took off 1 base at V and 0 bases at J, with 7 bases between the two ends. CDR3 in amino acids: CSARAREAKNIQYF. The CDR3 bases are TGCAGTGCTAGAGCCAGGGAAGCCAAAAACATTCAGTACTTC.

Notes on this clonotype: This likely stems from a read error, as it lies one base from a far larger clone. No conserved phenylalanine or tryptophan is present at the end of the CDR3, so a read error is the likely explanation. The genes are TRBV7-2 and TRBJ1-1; TRBD1 aligns across 7 bases. Per the germline V gene, CDR1 is SGHTA and CDR2 is FQGNSA. The CDR3 consists of 16 residues. The CDR3 coding sequence is TGTGCCAGCAGCTTTCCCACGGGACAGCTGAACGCTGAAGCTTTCCTT. It encodes CASSFPTGQLNAEAFL.

In this sample, this clonotype turned up a few times. The chain combines TRBV6-2 or TRBV6-3 with TRBJ1-5; D may be TRBD1 (5 bases). Germline loops: CDR1 MNHEY, CDR2 SVGEGT. The CDR3 sequence is 16 residues long. The V and J ends lost 11 bases and 6 bases respectively, with 26 bases between them. Here the CDR3 reads CASSSEVGYGGQPQHF. For the CDR3, the DNA is TGTGCCTCCAGCAGTGAAGTAGGGTATGGGGGTCAGCCCCAGCATTTT.

This clonotype was recorded at least ten times. This sequence joins TRBV5-1 and TRBJ2-1; 8 nucleotides line up with TRBD2. This CDR3 is 16 amino acids long. The V and J ends lost 6 bases and 0 bases, in that order; junction bases with no gene match: 8. Germline V gene lookup returns CDR1 SGHRS and CDR2 YFSETQ. CDR3: CASNSGGASSYNEQFF. The CDR3 region has the DNA TGCGCCAGCAACTCGGGGGGGGCTAGCTCCTACAATGAGCAGTTCTTC.

This clonotype was observed many times. This chain joins TRBV20-1 and TRBJ1-6; perhaps TRBD1 as D (6 bases). CDR1 is DFQATT and CDR2 is SNEGSKA in the germline V gene (reference sequence). The CDR3 length is 13 residues. The V end was cut by 0 bases, the J end by 9 bases, with 9 bases between. CDR3 residues: CSARDRGRSPLHF. The CDR3 nucleotides read TGCAGTGCTAGAGATCGGGGGCGTTCACCCCTCCACTTT.

Concerning this clonotype: This could be a read error, since a much larger clone is one nucleotide away. The chain uses TRBV7-2 and TRBJ2-5; D possibly corresponds to TRBD2 (7 bases). Trimming stripped 2 bases from V and 4 bases from J, with 14 bases between. The CDR3 is 15 amino acids. The germline CDR1 and CDR2 sequences are SGHTA and FQGNSA. The CDR3 spells CASSLLTGGRETQYF. CDR3 nucleotides: TGTGCCAGCAGCTTATTGACGGGGGGCCGAGAGACCCAGTACTTC. Full variable domain (remainder filled in from reference TRBV7-2 and TRBJ2-5): GAGVSQSPSNKVTEKGKDVELRCDPISGHTALYWYRQSLGQGLEFLIYFQGNSAPDKSGLPSDRFSAERTGGSVSTLTIQRTQQEDSAVYLCASSLLTGGRETQYFGPGTRLLVL.

The table lists this clonotype with many counts. The chain is built from TRBV5-1 and TRBJ2-1; TRBD2 matches at 9 bases. Trimming cost V 0 bases and J 4 bases; bases outside gene matches: 11. The germline V gene encodes CDR1 SGHRS and CDR2 YFSETQ. The CDR3 length is 18 residues. The chain's CDR3 is CASSLGSSGVNGYNEQFF. The CDR3 coding sequence is TGCGCCAGCAGCTTGGGGTCTAGCGGGGTCAACGGGTACAATGAGCAGTTCTTC.

This clonotype has a count of ten or more. The J gene is TRBJ2-1, the V gene TRBV7-3; 9 bases are a match to TRBD1. In germline, CDR1 is SGHTA, CDR2 FQGTGA. V was pared by 5 bases and J by 7 bases, with 9 bases of the junction left unmatched. CDR3 length: 15 residues. CDR3 sequence reads: CASSANRGRQNEQFF. CDR3 DNA: TGTGCCAGCAGCGCGAACAGGGGGCGGCAGAATGAGCAGTTCTTC.

This clonotype was seen a handful of times. It may be a read error: a sequence one base away is much more abundant. This chain links TRBV7-8 with TRBJ2-2; tentative D call: TRBD1 (6 bases). Germline V lookup: CDR1 SGHVS, CDR2 FQNEAQ. CDR3 length: 19 residues. CDR3 nucleotides: TGTGCCAGCACGCAAGGTCGAGGACAGACAGTCCAGAACACCGGGGAGCTGTATTTT. Protein product: CASTQGRGQTVQNTGELYF.

This chain joins TRBV29-1 and TRBJ2-3, with D perhaps TRBD2 (6 bases). V was clipped by 1 base and J by 3 bases, with 8 bases between them. The germline V gene has CDR1 SQVTM and CDR2 ANQGSEA. This CDR3 is 13 amino acids long. CDR3 in DNA: TGCAGCGTTGAAGGGGGGACTACAGATACGCAGTATTTT. Its protein product is CSVEGGTTDTQYF.

This clonotype was seen at least ten times. The rearrangement links TRBV2 to TRBJ1-2; D not resolved. The germline V gene has CDR1 SNHLY and CDR2 FYNNEI. The CDR3 is 15 amino acids. Trimming took off 3 bases at V and 2 bases at J, with 13 bases between the two ends. The CDR3 nucleotides are TGTGCCAGCAGTGATGGACCCCGCGGGAACTATGGCTACACCTTC. This encodes CASSDGPRGNYGYTF.

This clonotype showed up many times. The V and J genes are TRBV7-8 and TRBJ2-7, with D perhaps being TRBD1 or TRBD2 (5 bases each). The CDR3 consists of 15 residues. Germline CDR1 reads SGHVS; CDR2 reads FQNEAQ. Between the trimmed V and J ends, which lost 1 base and 0 bases, there was a span of 10 bases. CDR3 bases: TGTGCCAGCAGCTTAGTGGGGACCTCCTCCTACGAGCAGTACTTC. This encodes CASSLVGTSSYEQYF.

The table lists this clonotype with many counts. Its ends do not fully match the called genes, so a read error is possible. The V call is TRBV5-1, the J call TRBJ1-2; no definite D call. This CDR3 is built from 15 residues. Per germline, CDR1 SGHRS and CDR2 YFSETQ. Written as DNA, the CDR3 is TGTGCCAGCAGCCCCGAGCCCCCGGTGATTTATGGCTACACCTTC. It specifies CASSPEPPVIYGYTF.

The rearrangement joins TRBV19 to TRBJ2-1; D is possibly TRBD1 or TRBD2 (5 bases each). Germline V gives CDR1 LNHDA, CDR2 SQIVND (reference sequence). There are 13 residues in the CDR3. V dropped 7 bases and J dropped 2 bases, with 9 bases sitting between them. Here the CDR3 DNA reads TGTGCCAGTAAGGGGCGGGCCTACAATGAGCAGTTCTTC. Translating it yields CASKGRAYNEQFF.

This clonotype was detected many times. The gene calls are TRBV18 and TRBJ1-6, with D perhaps TRBD1 (6 bases). Between the trimmed V and J ends, which lost 3 bases and 3 bases, there was a span of 6 bases. This CDR3 comprises 14 residues. Germline lookup yields CDR1 KGHSH and CDR2 LQKENI. CDR3 amino acids: CASSPDSYNSPLHF. CDR3 DNA: TGTGCCAGCTCACCGGACAGCTATAATTCACCCCTCCACTTT.

There are many counts of this clonotype. J is TRBJ2-5 and V is TRBV6-5; D is uncertain. Germline-derived CDR1 and CDR2 are MNHEY and SVGAGI. Trimming removed 1 base from V and 6 bases from J, with 15 bases in between. This CDR3 has 15 amino acids. CDR3 nucleotide sequence: TGTGCCAGCAGTTACTTTAGACCCGTTCAAAAGACCCAGTACTTC. Translation gives CASSYFRPVQKTQYF.

This clonotype has a count of ten or more. This chain links TRBV18 with TRBJ2-1; D gene uncertain. This CDR3 has 12 residues. The germline V gene encodes CDR1 KGHSH and CDR2 LQKENI. V lost 3 bases to trimming and J lost 8 bases, with 8 bases between them. Here the CDR3 reads CASSPSLYEQFF. DNA for the CDR3: TGTGCCAGCTCACCTTCCCTTTATGAGCAGTTCTTC.

In this sample, this clonotype turned up many times. The rearrangement joins TRBV20-1 to TRBJ1-1; 8 positions match TRBD1. Germline CDR1 and CDR2: DFQATT and SNEGSKA (reference sequence). Trimming took 0 bases from V and 5 from J; bases not matched to a gene: 11. This CDR3 is built from 16 residues. The CDR3 is CSARDAGGAERTEAFF. The CDR3 bases are TGCAGTGCTAGAGATGCAGGGGGCGCGGAAAGGACTGAAGCTTTCTTT.

This clonotype was found many times. The chain links TRBV20-1 to TRBJ2-5; 8 positions match TRBD2. Trimming at V came to 6 bases and at J to 5 bases, leaving 11 bases not matched to a gene. CDR3 length equals 14 residues. Looked up from germline, CDR1 is DFQATT and CDR2 is SNEGSKA (reference sequence). The CDR3 reads CSAPPGGAGETQYF. The CDR3 coding sequence is TGCAGTGCCCCGCCGGGGGGGGCCGGGGAGACCCAGTACTTC.

This clonotype has ten or more counts. The V and J genes are TRBV12-3 or TRBV12-4 and TRBJ1-6; 7 bases are shared with TRBD1. V gave up 10 bases and J gave up 10 bases; unmatched junction bases: 10. The CDR3 has 13 residues. The CDR3 DNA follows: TGTGCCACCTCTATCTCGGGACAGTCACCCCTCCACTTT. Translation gives CATSISGQSPLHF.